The table lists the clone carrying this T cell receptor beta chain with a few counts. This record comes from a study of T cells in Graves' hyperthyroidism and ophthalmopathy. V lost 4 bases and J lost 2; bases outside the gene matches: 3. CDR1 SGHRS and CDR2 YFSETQ come from the germline V gene. This CDR3 region has 14 residues. Patients between 18 and 65 years old had hyperthyroidism, newly diagnosed and lasting under 2 months. Based on clinical symptoms, serum thyroxine and TRAb, thyroid ultrasound and orbital computed tomography, diagnoses were reached. Amplification yielded TCR beta CDR3 regions, with RNA transcripts as the source. When the TCR CDR3 underwent first-round RT-PCR, the HTBI primer set was used. MiXCR, applied by TCRdb to the multiplex PCR reads, yields one record per CDR3 protein. The data contain around 420,000 distinct CDR3 sequences, approximately 15% of them singletons.

The sample consisted of blood. The origin of this receptor is a woman aged 18-29 years with Graves' hyperthyroidism. The chain carries TRBV5-1 and TRBJ1-3; 7 nucleotides line up with TRBD1. The CDR3 loop is CASSEGGAGNTIYF. The CDR3, as DNA: TGCGCCAGCAGCGAAGGGGGCGCTGGAAACACCATATATTTT.